This is a list of T cell receptor beta chains from one sample in a study of OX40 agonist ivuxolimab in advanced cancers. Libraries were prepared by immunoSEQ multiplex PCR; TCRdb keeps only in-frame clonotypes and omits some of them. The sample has about 61,000 clones; about 87% are singletons. Sequenced here: CD4+ or CD8+ T cells sorted from blood, sampled in a trial of the OX40 agonist ivuxolimab. Receptors originate from an adult with an advanced solid tumor such as melanoma, head and neck, liver or kidney cancer. Both conserved end residues are part of each CDR3. Fields, in order: V gene, clone size, D gene, J gene, CDR3 protein, CDR3 DNA. A D gene is named only where the DNA matches it firmly. Not every row has a clone size; where given, it reads once, few, many or a size class.

TRBV9,once,TRBD1,TRBJ1-6,CASSSRQGPNSPLHF,TGTGCCAGCAGTAGTAGACAGGGTCCTAATTCACCCCTCCACTTT
TRBV20-1,-,-,TRBJ2-1,CSVSGRNEQFF,TGCAGTGTTAGTGGGAGGAATGAGCAGTTCTTC
TRBV10-3,-,TRBD1,TRBJ2-7,CAIRGSGGKDEQYF,TGTGCCATCAGGGGTTCAGGGGGCAAGGACGAGCAGTACTTC
TRBV6-5,-,-,TRBJ2-3,CASSESFSTQYF,TGTGCCAGCAGCGAGAGCTTCAGTACGCAGTATTTT
TRBV5-5,-,-,TRBJ2-3,CASSLIPGSTDTQYF,TGTGCCAGCAGCTTGATTCCAGGGAGCACAGATACGCAGTATTTT
TRBV14,-,-,TRBJ2-7,CASSHLVGQGGGEQYF,TGTGCCAGCAGCCATCTAGTAGGCCAGGGAGGAGGTGAGCAGTACTTC
TRBV7-2,-,-,TRBJ2-2,CASSEQGRTGELFF,TGTGCCAGCAGCGAACAGGGAAGGACCGGGGAGCTGTTTTTT
TRBV11-2,-,-,TRBJ2-7,CASSTGLAYEQYF,TGTGCCAGCAGCACCGGACTGGCCTACGAGCAGTACTTC
TRBV19,-,TRBD1,TRBJ2-5,CATLPSSPGQGAWETQYF,TGTGCCACACTACCCTCCAGTCCGGGACAGGGGGCCTGGGAGACCCAGTACTTC
TRBV28,few,-,TRBJ1-5,CASVPGQGLVQPQHF,TGTGCCAGCGTCCCTGGCCAGGGATTGGTTCAGCCCCAGCATTTT
TRBV2,once,-,TRBJ1-2,CASSRAAGYTF,TGTGCCAGCAGTAGGGCGGCTGGCTACACCTTC
TRBV19,few,TRBD2,TRBJ2-5,CASSPALTSGRRVGTQYF,TGTGCCAGTAGTCCGGCCCTGACTAGCGGGAGACGCGTGGGGACCCAGTACTTC
TRBV29-1,-,TRBD2,TRBJ2-1,CSAPLAGGNEQFF,TGCAGCGCCCCGCTAGCGGGAGGCAATGAGCAGTTCTTC
TRBV7-9,-,-,TRBJ2-1,CASSLRVTGANEQFF,TGTGCCAGCAGCTTAAGGGTTACGGGGGCCAATGAGCAGTTCTTC
TRBV30,once,TRBD1,TRBJ1-3,CAWTGGSGNTIYF,TGTGCCTGGACAGGGGGCTCTGGAAACACCATATATTTT
TRBV19,-,TRBD2,TRBJ2-3,CASSIDHLAGGLGTQYF,TGTGCCAGTAGTATAGATCACCTAGCGGGAGGCCTAGGGACGCAGTATTTT
TRBV4-1,once,-,TRBJ2-1,CASSQDHGGYRGEQFF,TGCGCCAGCAGCCAAGATCACGGGGGCTACCGGGGTGAGCAGTTCTTC
TRBV6-6,-,-,TRBJ2-7,CASDEQEKGAYEQYF,TGTGCCAGCGATGAACAGGAGAAAGGGGCCTACGAGCAGTACTTC
TRBV11-2,-,-,TRBJ2-1,CASSPLGNEQFF,TGTGCCAGCAGCCCTCTGGGTAATGAGCAGTTCTTC
TRBV19,-,TRBD1,TRBJ1-1,CASRGQGMNTEAFF,TGTGCCAGTAGGGGACAGGGGATGAACACTGAAGCTTTCTTT
TRBV5-5,-,TRBD1,TRBJ1-2,CASSLASGQVYGYTF,TGTGCCAGCAGCTTGGCCTCGGGACAGGTTTATGGCTACACCTTC
TRBV6-6,-,-,TRBJ2-5,CASSLAGKETQYF,TGTGCCAGCAGTTTGGCGGGAAAAGAGACCCAGTACTTC
TRBV4-3,-,-,TRBJ2-6,CASSQDGGTAGRAGANVLTF,TGCGCCAGCAGCCAAGATGGGGGGACAGCCGGACGGGCTGGGGCCAACGTCCTGACTTTC
TRBV18,-,-,TRBJ1-6,CASSPGGNSPLHF,TGTGCCAGCTCACCAGGGGGCAATTCACCCCTCCACTTT
TRBV4-3,-,TRBD2,TRBJ2-4,CASSQETSGQNIQYF,TGCGCCAGCAGCCAAGAGACTAGCGGACAAAACATTCAGTACTTC
TRBV7-2,-,-,TRBJ2-7,CASSLTYEQYF,TGTGCCAGCAGCTTAACGTACGAGCAGTACTTC
TRBV15,-,TRBD2,TRBJ2-2,CATSRGLAAGELFF,TGTGCCACCAGCAGAGGCCTAGCGGCCGGGGAGCTGTTTTTT
TRBV30,-,TRBD2,TRBJ2-1,CAFSRTSVYNEQFF,TGTGCCTTTTCCCGGACTAGCGTTTACAATGAGCAGTTCTTC
TRBV5-6,-,TRBD1,TRBJ2-6,CASSLDDRGLHSGANVLTF,TGTGCCAGCAGCTTGGATGACAGGGGGCTTCACTCTGGGGCCAACGTCCTGACTTTC
TRBV19,-,TRBD2,TRBJ2-2,CASSIGGGTNTGELFF,TGTGCCAGTAGTATCGGCGGGGGGACGAACACCGGGGAGCTGTTTTTT
TRBV11-2,-,TRBD1,TRBJ1-3,CASSLDLHRGTSGNTIYF,TGTGCCAGCAGCTTAGATCTCCACAGGGGGACCTCTGGAAACACCATATATTTT
TRBV6-4,-,TRBD2,TRBJ2-1,CASSAPGGTVQFF,TGTGCCAGCAGTGCGCCGGGAGGGACGGTGCAGTTCTTC
TRBV18,-,-,TRBJ1-5,CASSPQNSNQPQHF,TGTGCCAGCTCACCACAGAACTCTAATCAGCCCCAGCATTTT
TRBV28,-,-,TRBJ2-3,CASKTGGTDTQYF,TGTGCCAGCAAAACCGGGGGCACAGATACGCAGTATTTT
TRBV18,-,TRBD1,TRBJ1-6,CASSPGTGHSPLHF,TGTGCCAGCTCACCCGGGACAGGGCATTCACCCCTCCACTTT
TRBV6-5,-,TRBD1,TRBJ2-1,CASSPRQGAQFF,TGTGCCAGCAGTCCCAGACAGGGGGCCCAGTTCTTC
TRBV4-2,once,-,TRBJ2-7,CASSLQAQGQTYEQYF,TGTGCCAGCAGCCTACAGGCCCAGGGCCAAACCTACGAGCAGTACTTC
TRBV6-4,-,TRBD1,TRBJ2-1,CASSVEGTGTGNEQFF,TGTGCCAGCAGTGTAGAAGGGACAGGGACAGGCAATGAGCAGTTCTTC
TRBV15,-,-,TRBJ1-3,CATSRRYGTTNSGNTIYF,TGTGCCACCAGCAGGCGCTATGGGACGACCAACTCTGGAAACACCATATATTTT
TRBV19,-,-,TRBJ2-1,CASSILGPTTDYNEQFF,TGTGCCAGTAGTATCTTGGGACCCACAACGGACTACAATGAGCAGTTCTTC
TRBV2,-,-,TRBJ1-1,CASSGASLNTEAFF,TGTGCCAGCAGTGGGGCCAGCCTGAACACTGAAGCTTTCTTT
TRBV28,-,-,TRBJ1-1,CASSISLTEAFF,TGTGCCAGCAGCATCTCTCTCACTGAAGCTTTCTTT
TRBV7-9,-,-,TRBJ1-2,CASQQEIYGYTF,TGTGCCAGCCAGCAAGAAATCTATGGCTACACCTTC
TRBV30,-,-,TRBJ2-3,CAWSERSTDTQYF,TGTGCCTGGAGTGAAAGAAGCACAGATACGCAGTATTTT
TRBV5-1,-,-,TRBJ2-7,CASSAGGGTHFEQYF,TGCGCCAGCTCCGCAGGGGGGGGTACCCACTTCGAGCAGTACTTC
TRBV30,-,-,TRBJ1-2,CAWSVTHRGIYGYTF,TGTGCCTGGAGTGTAACCCACCGAGGGATCTATGGCTACACCTTC
TRBV7-6,-,TRBD1,TRBJ2-1,CASSLETGAEQFF,TGTGCCAGCAGCTTAGAAACAGGGGCTGAGCAGTTCTTC
TRBV28,once,TRBD2,TRBJ2-5,CASSPARGGSETQYF,TGTGCCAGCAGTCCAGCCAGAGGCGGGAGTGAGACCCAGTACTTC
TRBV5-1,-,-,TRBJ2-3,CASSLDPGVGTDTQYF,TGCGCCAGCAGCTTGGACCCCGGGGTTGGCACAGATACGCAGTATTTT
TRBV6-5,-,-,TRBJ1-3,CASSTGWQGNTIYF,TGTGCCAGCAGTACAGGGTGGCAGGGAAACACCATATATTTT